The 28 T cell receptor beta chains below all came from one sample that was sequenced in a study of OX40 agonist ivuxolimab in advanced cancers. The table came from immunoSEQ multiplex PCR; TCRdb's copy has only in-frame clones and leaves some out. This table holds over 45,000 clones, over 90% found once. The sequences come from CD4+ or CD8+ T cells sorted from blood, collected in a trial of the OX40 agonist ivuxolimab. The receptor source for this set is an adult with an advanced solid tumor such as melanoma, head and neck, liver or kidney cancer.

CDR3 coding DNA: TGTGCCAGCAGCTTAGGCCCGACCTACGAGCAGTACTTC. Amino acid sequence: CASSLGPTYEQYF. The chain joins TRBV11-3 to TRBJ2-7; D gene unclear. This CDR3 region has 13 residues. V was pared by 1 base and J by 2 bases, with 6 bases between. The germline gives CDR1 SGHNT, CDR2 YENEEA.

CDR3 nucleotides: TGCAGCGTTAGATATAGCGGTCGTGGGTACGAGCAGTACTTC. Translated, it gives CSVRYSGRGYEQYF. J is TRBJ2-7 and V is TRBV29-1, with D tentatively TRBD2 (6 bases). The CDR3 extends over 14 amino acids. In germline, CDR1 is SQVTM, CDR2 ANQGSEA. The germline V and J ends were trimmed by 5 bases and 4 bases, with 18 bases remaining between them.

The chain uses TRBV30 and TRBJ2-1; 10 bases agree with TRBD1. With V trimmed by 5 bases and J by 6 bases, 7 bases remained unmatched. The CDR3 spans 14 residues. The germline V gene encodes CDR1 GTSNPN and CDR2 SVGIG (reference sequence). Here the CDR3 reads CAWGFGQGVNEQFF. As DNA, the CDR3 is TGTGCCTGGGGTTTCGGACAGGGGGTCAATGAGCAGTTCTTC. Full variable domain (outside the CDR3, taken from reference TRBV30 and TRBJ2-1): SQTIHQWPATLVQPVGSPLSLECTVEGTSNPNLYWYRQAAGRGLQLLFYSVGIGQISSEVPQNLSASRPQDRQFILSSKKLLLSDSGFYLCAWGFGQGVNEQFFGPGTRLTVL.

Comment on this clone: Other DNA sequences of this sample code for an identical CDR3. The V gene is TRBV27, the J gene TRBJ2-1; D is possibly TRBD2 (6 bases). This CDR3 region has 15 residues. Per the germline V gene, CDR1 is MNHEY and CDR2 is SMNVEV (reference sequence). Trimming pared 6 bases from V and 0 bases from J, leaving 12 bases between. The CDR3 bases are TGTGCCAGCAGCCGCCGGGGGAGCTCCTACAATGAGCAGTTCTTC. Protein product: CASSRRGSSYNEQFF.

V is TRBV7-9 and J is TRBJ2-7; perhaps TRBD2 as D (5 bases). The CDR3 extends over 12 amino acids. Per germline, CDR1 SEHNR and CDR2 FQNEAQ (reference sequence). The V and J ends lost 5 bases and 1 base respectively, with 6 bases between them. The CDR3 loop is CASSGESYEQYF. The CDR3 DNA reads as TGTGCCAGCAGCGGGGAGTCCTACGAGCAGTACTTC.

The chain is built from TRBV28 and TRBJ2-7; 8 positions match TRBD1. The germline V gene has CDR1 MDHEN and CDR2 SYDVKM. The CDR3 runs to 15 residues. The trim removed 5 bases at V and 4 bases at J, leaving 10 bases unmatched. In nucleotides, the CDR3 is TGTGCCAGCAGTATCCTAAGACAGGGGCTTTACGAGCAGTACTTC. Translated: CASSILRQGLYEQYF.

The rearrangement links TRBV28 to TRBJ2-1; D gene unclear. This CDR3 is 14 amino acids long. Trimming stripped 6 bases from V and 5 bases from J, with 14 bases between. Germline lookup yields CDR1 MDHEN and CDR2 SYDVKM. The CDR3 DNA reads TGTGCCAGCAGCCCCCAGACGGTAGACAATGAGCAGTTCTTC. It codes for CASSPQTVDNEQFF.

The genes are TRBV6-1 and TRBJ2-5; D uncertain. This CDR3 has 13 residues. CDR1 and CDR2 (germline): MNHNS, SASEGT. V was shortened by 6 bases and J by 4 bases, with 12 bases between the two germline ends. CDR3 sequence: CASSLISRETQYF. DNA for the CDR3: TGTGCCAGCAGCCTGATTTCAAGAGAGACCCAGTACTTC.

The chain employs TRBV25-1 and TRBJ2-2, with 10 bases lining up with TRBD1. The germline gives CDR1 MGHDK, CDR2 SYGVNS. CDR3 length equals 17 residues. Trimming at V came to 2 bases and at J to 5 bases, leaving 8 bases not matched to a gene. The CDR3 coding sequence is TGTGCCAGCAGTGAAAGGGGGACAGGGGAGTGGACCGGGGAGCTGTTTTTT. Translating it yields CASSERGTGEWTGELFF.

The chain recombines TRBV5-6 with TRBJ2-7; D uncertain. The CDR3 extends over 14 amino acids. Germline V gene data show CDR1 as SGHDT and CDR2 as YYEEEE. Trimming cost V 4 bases and J 7 bases, with 18 bases left between them. For the CDR3, the DNA is TGTGCCAGCAGCCCGGACGGGCGTATAAGGGAGCAGTACTTC. Translation gives CASSPDGRIREQYF.

This clone was observed a single time. The chain employs TRBV19 and TRBJ2-7; D unclear. The ends were cut back, 5 bases at V and 0 bases at J, with 17 bases in the middle. CDR3 length: 16 amino acids. Germline V gives CDR1 LNHDA, CDR2 SQIVND (reference sequence). CDR3 residues: CASSPLRGDRSYEQYF. DNA of the CDR3: TGTGCCAGTAGTCCCCTACGAGGAGATCGCTCCTACGAGCAGTACTTC.

The chain recombines TRBV4-3 with TRBJ2-3; D may be TRBD1 or TRBD2 (5 bases each). Trimming took 0 bases from V and 4 from J, leaving 14 bases between them. The CDR3 loop spans 16 amino acids. The germline V gene has CDR1 LGHNA and CDR2 YSLEER. The CDR3: CASSQDSASGPDTQYF. CDR3 DNA: TGCGCCAGCAGCCAAGATTCAGCATCGGGACCAGATACGCAGTATTTT.

By frequency in the sample, this clone is medium-sized (0.01 to 0.1%). The chain recombines TRBV7-8 with TRBJ1-4, with a possible D match to TRBD1 (6 bases). The CDR3 is made up of 16 amino acids. Trimming left V 4 bases short and J 3 bases short, with 15 bases between. Germline CDR1 and CDR2: SGHVS and FQNEAQ. DNA for the CDR3: TGTGCCAGCAGCTGGTATCAGGGGAGAGCTAATGAAAAACTGTTTTTT. Translating it yields CASSWYQGRANEKLFF.

The V and J genes are TRBV28 and TRBJ2-3, with unresolved D. CDR3 length equals 16 residues. CDR1 MDHEN and CDR2 SYDVKM come from the germline V gene. Trimming removed 5 bases from V and 0 bases from J, with 15 bases in between. The CDR3 DNA is TGTGCCAGCAGTCACATACGGCCCCCCAGCACAGATACGCAGTATTTT. Translated: CASSHIRPPSTDTQYF.

The J gene is TRBJ2-2, the V gene TRBV13; 11 nucleotides agree with TRBD2. The CDR3 consists of 16 residues. Trimming removed 6 bases from V and 3 bases from J; junction bases left unmatched: 6. Germline V gives CDR1 PRHDT, CDR2 FYEKMQ (reference sequence). CDR3 loop: CASRHLAGGYTGELFF. CDR3 nucleotide sequence: TGTGCCAGCAGGCATCTAGCGGGAGGCTACACCGGGGAGCTGTTTTTT.

The J gene is TRBJ2-7, the V gene TRBV27, with 8 bases aligning to TRBD2. The CDR3 is 13 residues long. The V and J ends lost 5 bases and 3 bases, in that order; junction bases with no gene match: 3. CDR1 is MNHEY and CDR2 is SMNVEV in the germline V gene (reference sequence). This CDR3 is CASSLAGRYEQYF. The DNA for the CDR3 is TGTGCCAGCAGTCTAGCGGGTCGCTACGAGCAGTACTTC.

The chain carries TRBV30 and TRBJ2-2, with D maybe TRBD1 (6 bases). Trimming took 6 bases from V and 1 from J, leaving 12 bases between them. There are 14 residues in the CDR3. Germline CDR1 GTSNPN, CDR2 SVGIG (reference sequence). As DNA, the CDR3 is TGTGCCTGCCCGCCGGGACAGAACACCGGGGAGCTGTTTTTT. It encodes CACPPGQNTGELFF.

The chain links TRBV9 to TRBJ2-7, with D tentatively TRBD2 (5 bases). The ends were cut back, 4 bases at V and 5 bases at J, with 16 bases in the middle. CDR1 SGDLS and CDR2 YYNGEE come from the germline V gene. The CDR3 is 14 residues long. This CDR3 is CASSPRPMGDEQYF. Written as DNA, the CDR3 is TGTGCCAGCAGCCCTCGACCTATGGGAGACGAGCAGTACTTC.

The chain is built from TRBV9 and TRBJ2-5; D ambiguous. The CDR3 runs to 13 residues. V was shortened by 3 bases and J by 5 bases, with 11 bases between the two germline ends. CDR1 is SGDLS and CDR2 is YYNGEE in the germline V gene. The CDR3 loop is CASSASPGETQYF. The CDR3, as DNA: TGTGCCAGCAGCGCGAGTCCTGGGGAGACCCAGTACTTC. The whole variable domain, remainder taken from reference TRBV9 and TRBJ2-5, is DSGVTQTPKHLITATGQRVTLRCSPRSGDLSVYWYQQSLDQGLQFLIQYYNGEERAKGNILERFSAQQFPDLHSELNLSSLELGDSALYFCASSASPGETQYFGPGTRLLVL.

The chain uses TRBV21-1 and TRBJ1-1; the table's D call of TRBD1 was not tested on the DNA. TRBV21-1 is a known pseudogene. The CDR3 spans 16 residues. CDR3 sequence (DNA): TGTGCCAGCAGCCTCGTCGTTCGACAGGGATTCACTGAAGCTTTCTTT. It translates to CASSLVVRQGFTEAFF.

The V and J genes are TRBV28 and TRBJ2-1, with 10 nucleotides matching TRBD2. CDR3 length equals 16 residues. Germline assignment: CDR1 MDHEN and CDR2 SYDVKM. The V gene end was trimmed by 3 bases and the J gene end by 3 bases; junction bases not matched to a gene: 5. The CDR3 DNA follows: TGTGCCAGCAGTTTGATTCGGACTAGCGGCTACAATGAGCAGTTCTTC. Encoded protein: CASSLIRTSGYNEQFF.

The gene calls are TRBV28 and TRBJ2-7, with TRBD1 matching over 8 bases. This CDR3 is built from 16 residues. CDR1 is MDHEN and CDR2 is SYDVKM in the germline V gene. J lost 0 bases, V lost 5 bases, and 9 bases had no gene match. The CDR3 region is CASSPTGTGGSYEQYF. For the CDR3, the DNA is TGTGCCAGCAGTCCTACGGGGACAGGCGGCTCCTACGAGCAGTACTTC.

This clone was recorded only once. The chain has TRBV5-4 and TRBJ2-1; possibly TRBD2 for D (5 bases). Germline V gives CDR1 SGHNT, CDR2 YYREEE (reference sequence). This CDR3 is 15 amino acids long. V was pared by 2 bases and J by 2 bases, with 11 bases between. DNA of the CDR3: TGTGCCAGCAGCTTCAAGACTATCGCCTACAATGAGCAGTTCTTC. Protein sequence: CASSFKTIAYNEQFF.

This chain connects TRBV7-6 to TRBJ2-1, with D possibly being TRBD2 (5 bases). The CDR3 totals 16 residues. Germline V lookup: CDR1 SGHVS, CDR2 FNYEAQ. Trimming removed 5 bases from V and 7 bases from J, with 21 bases in between. The CDR3 reads CASSDVTGGLYNEQFF. For the CDR3, the DNA is TGTGCCAGCAGCGACGTTACGGGCGGGTTGTATAATGAGCAGTTCTTC.

V gene TRBV27 combines with J gene TRBJ1-1; D is uncertain. The germline CDR1 and CDR2 sequences are MNHEY and SMNVEV (reference sequence). V lost 2 bases to trimming and J lost 0 bases, with 13 bases between them. This CDR3 is built from 16 residues. The chain's CDR3 is CASSLAPGGMNTEAFF. CDR3 bases: TGTGCCAGCAGTTTAGCCCCTGGCGGCATGAACACTGAAGCTTTCTTT.

This clone was found once. The rearrangement links TRBV19 to TRBJ2-7; a weak D match, TRBD1 (6 bases). Trimming removed 5 bases from V and 7 bases from J, with 18 bases in between. This CDR3 is 14 amino acids long. The germline V gene has CDR1 LNHDA and CDR2 SQIVND (reference sequence). Here the CDR3 DNA reads TGTGCCAGTAGTTACAGGGACCCGGGACGGGAGCAGTACTTC. This sequence encodes CASSYRDPGREQYF. Combining the CDR3 with reference TRBV19 and TRBJ2-7 gives the whole variable domain DGGITQSPKYLFRKEGQNVTLSCEQNLNHDAMYWYRQDPGQGLRLIYYSQIVNDFQKGDIAEGYSVSREKKESFPLTVTSAQKNPTAFYLCASSYRDPGREQYFGPGTRLTVT.

The chain employs TRBV11-3 and TRBJ2-2, with D possibly TRBD1 on 6 matching bases. The germline V gene encodes CDR1 SGHNT and CDR2 YENEEA. With 5 bases removed from V and 0 bases from J, the gap between germline ends came to 10 bases. This CDR3 is built from 15 residues. The CDR3 coding sequence is TGTGCCAGCAGCCTAAACAGGGCGAACACCGGGGAGCTGTTTTTT. Its translation: CASSLNRANTGELFF.

The rearrangement links TRBV11-2 to TRBJ2-1; 9 nucleotides match TRBD2. There are 16 residues in the CDR3. Germline lookup yields CDR1 SGHAT and CDR2 FQNNGV. V lost 5 bases to trimming and J lost 5 bases; unmatched junction nucleotides: 10. In DNA, the CDR3 is TGTGCCAGCAGCGCCCCCGGCCTAGCGGGAAACAATGAGCAGTTCTTC. It translates to CASSAPGLAGNNEQFF.